This T cell receptor beta chain was documented in a study of control samples from healthy donors and cancer patients. CDR3 length: 15 residues. Germline V gene sequence: CDR1 SGHTA, CDR2 FQGNSA. Between the trimmed V and J ends, which lost 5 bases and 4 bases, there was a span of 17 bases. Sequencing was performed with immunoSEQ multiplex PCR; in TCRdb, only in-frame clones are kept and a portion is missing. The table shows about 58,000 clones, with over 75% occurring only once. The chain employs TRBV7-2 and TRBJ1-1; D possibly corresponds to TRBD1 (5 bases). The sequencing input was PBMCs. The sequence came from a woman aged 55 to 70 with lung cancer. For the CDR3, the DNA is TGTGCCAGCAGCCTCTACCCGGGGGGAGGCACTGAAGCTTTCTTT. It specifies CASSLYPGGGTEAFF. The full variable domain, in which reference TRBV7-2 and TRBJ1-1 provide the parts outside the CDR3, is GAGVSQSPSNKVTEKGKDVELRCDPISGHTALYWYRQSLGQGLEFLIYFQGNSAPDKSGLPSDRFSAERTGGSVSTLTIQRTQQEDSAVYLCASSLYPGGGTEAFFGQGTRLTVV.